The 18 T cell receptor beta chains below were found in one sample sequenced in a study of graft-versus-host responses after intestinal transplantation. Libraries were prepared by immunoSEQ multiplex PCR; TCRdb keeps only in-frame clonotypes and omits some of them. Altogether about 63,000 clones are present, 89% being singletons, with the ten largest covering approximately 1.6%. Intraepithelial and lamina propria lymphocytes were isolated from graft specimens. Sequencing was performed on ileum tissue, taken less than 400 days after transplant. The source is a human patient who received an intestinal transplant, so some T cells may come from the graft donor.

The CDR3 DNA reads as TGCGCCAGCAGCTTGAAAGGTCGGCACCCGGGCTACACCTTC. Residues: CASSLKGRHPGYTF. This chain links TRBV5-1 with TRBJ1-2; no definite D call. V lost 1 base to trimming and J lost 8 bases, with 15 bases between them. The CDR3 has 14 residues. Germline CDR1 reads SGHRS; CDR2 reads YFSETQ.

The V gene is TRBV11-1, the J gene TRBJ2-7, with D hard to call. The V and J ends lost 3 bases and 4 bases respectively, with 10 bases between them. The CDR3 length is 13 residues. The germline CDR1 and CDR2 sequences are SGHAT and FQDESV (reference sequence). The CDR3 DNA reads TGTGCCAGCAGCTTTTTTATGGGGTACGAGCAGTACTTC. It yields the protein CASSFFMGYEQYF.

The chain has TRBV19 and TRBJ1-4; no definite D call. V lost 3 bases, J lost 0 bases, and 8 bases lay in between. This CDR3 spans 15 amino acids. The V gene's germline CDR1 is LNHDA and CDR2 SQIVND (reference sequence). The CDR3 protein is CASSIRGTTNEKLFF. The CDR3, as DNA: TGTGCCAGTAGTATCCGAGGAACAACTAATGAAAAACTGTTTTTT.

The rearrangement links TRBV29-1 to TRBJ1-1, with unresolved D. V lost 4 bases and J 1 base, leaving 10 bases between the germline ends. CDR3 length: 13 amino acids. Looked up from germline, CDR1 is SQVTM and CDR2 is ANQGSEA. Here the CDR3 reads CSVVDGENTEAFF. In DNA form, the CDR3 reads TGCAGCGTTGTAGATGGGGAGAACACTGAAGCTTTCTTT.

The chain joins TRBV28 to TRBJ2-1; D uncertain. The CDR3 is made up of 14 amino acids. Trimming took 4 bases from V and 1 from J, leaving 8 bases between them. CDR1 and CDR2 (germline): MDHEN, SYDVKM. CDR3 nucleotides: TGTGCCAGCAGTTGGCTCGTTTCCTACAATGAGCAGTTCTTC. Its translation is CASSWLVSYNEQFF.

In DNA, the CDR3 is TGTGCCAGCAAAGGGACAGAGGCCCCTGAAGCTTTCTTT. This gives the protein CASKGTEAPEAFF. This sequence joins TRBV28 and TRBJ1-1; 7 nucleotides line up with TRBD1. The CDR3 consists of 13 residues. CDR1 is MDHEN, CDR2 SYDVKM, per germline. The J segment lost 6 bases and the V segment lost 7 bases, leaving 8 bases of the junction unmatched. Looking up the rest from reference TRBV28 and TRBJ1-1 gives the full variable domain: DVKVTQSSRYLVKRTGEKVFLECVQDMDHENMFWYRQDPGLGLRLIYFSYDVKMKEKGDIPEGYSVSREKKERFSLILESASTNQTSMYLCASKGTEAPEAFFGQGTRLTVV.

About this clone itself: Germline and junction disagree at one end, which may indicate a read error. The V call is TRBV28, the J call TRBJ2-5; D possibly uses TRBD1 or TRBD2 (5 bases each). The CDR3 runs to 11 residues. The germline V gene has CDR1 MDHEN and CDR2 SYDVKM. The CDR3 DNA follows: TGTGCCAGCAGTCTTGGGACCGACGGCCACTTC. This codes for CASSLGTDGHF.

The chain employs TRBV28 and TRBJ2-5; 9 positions match TRBD2. This CDR3 has 15 amino acids. With V trimmed by 7 bases and J by 2 bases, 8 bases remained unmatched. The V gene's germline CDR1 is MDHEN and CDR2 SYDVKM. In DNA, the CDR3 is TGTGCCAGCACCTGGGGCGGGGGGGTACAAGAGACCCAGTACTTC. It is translated as CASTWGGGVQETQYF.

The chain has TRBV6-1 and TRBJ1-2; D gene unclear. The V gene lost 1 base and the J gene lost 2 bases, with 11 bases spanning the gap. CDR1 is MNHNS, CDR2 SASEGT, per germline. The CDR3 runs to 15 residues. The CDR3 loop reads CASSEESGANYGYTF. The CDR3 coding sequence is TGTGCCAGCAGTGAAGAGTCGGGAGCCAACTATGGCTACACCTTC.

The chain carries TRBV7-3 and TRBJ1-1; 7 positions agree with TRBD1. The CDR3 runs 15 residues. The trim removed 5 bases at V and 1 base at J, leaving 7 bases unmatched. Germline lookup yields CDR1 SGHTA and CDR2 FQGTGA. CDR3 sequence: CASSADRQGNTEAFF. CDR3 coding DNA: TGTGCCAGCAGCGCGGACCGACAGGGGAACACTGAAGCTTTCTTT. The full variable domain, in which reference TRBV7-3 and TRBJ1-1 provide the parts outside the CDR3, is GAGVSQTPSNKVTEKGKYVELRCDPISGHTALYWYRQSLGQGPEFLIYFQGTGAADDSGLPNDRFFAVRPEGSVSTLKIQRTERGDSAVYLCASSADRQGNTEAFFGQGTRLTVV.

The rearrangement joins TRBV15 to TRBJ2-5; D uncertain. The CDR3 extends over 14 amino acids. Germline lookup yields CDR1 LNHNV and CDR2 YYDKDF (reference sequence). V was trimmed by 0 bases and J by 4 bases, leaving 9 bases between them. The CDR3 region is CATSRDTLGETQYF. As DNA, the CDR3 is TGTGCCACCAGCAGAGATACCTTAGGAGAGACCCAGTACTTC.

The chain joins TRBV10-3 to TRBJ2-3; TRBD2 agrees at 10 bases. The CDR3 runs 16 residues. CDR1 and CDR2 from the germline V gene are ENHRY and SYGVKD. Unmatched junction bases numbered 11, after V lost 0 bases and J lost 11 bases. The CDR3 nucleotides read TGTGCCATCAGTGAGTCCCAGGCCTCTAGCGGGAGAAAGCAGTATTTT. It translates to CAISESQASSGRKQYF.

This clone was seen more than once but under ten times. The chain uses TRBV14 and TRBJ2-7, with 7 bases aligning to TRBD1. Germline CDR1 and CDR2: SGHDN and FVKESK. This CDR3 contains 16 residues. J gave up 0 bases and V 5 bases, and 10 bases lay outside the gene matches. This CDR3 reads CASSTGTVFPSYEQYF. The DNA of the CDR3 is TGTGCCAGCAGCACTGGGACAGTGTTCCCCTCCTACGAGCAGTACTTC.

The chain carries TRBV7-6 and TRBJ2-3; maybe TRBD1 (6 bases). Trimming pared 1 base from V and 3 bases from J, leaving 11 bases between. CDR1 is SGHVS and CDR2 is FNYEAQ in the germline V gene. CDR3 length: 15 amino acids. The CDR3 here is CASSLVAGETDTQYF. DNA of the CDR3: TGTGCCAGCAGCTTAGTTGCAGGGGAGACAGATACGCAGTATTTT.

As concerns this clone: The junction departs from germline at one end; a sequencing error may be responsible. The identical CDR3 is also encoded by other nucleotide sequences in the sample. J is TRBJ1-5 and V is TRBV2; a weak D match, TRBD1 (5 bases). Germline lookup yields CDR1 SNHLY and CDR2 FYNNEI. This CDR3 is built from 15 residues. The CDR3: CATGAGFYSNQPQHF. Here the CDR3 DNA reads TGTGCCACTGGGGCAGGTTTTTATAGCAATCAGCCCCAGCACTTT.

In this sample, this clone turned up once. The missing conserved phenylalanine or tryptophan at the end of this CDR3 makes a read error likely. The rearrangement links TRBV6-1 to TRBJ1-2; the D is unclear. Germline CDR1 MNHNS, CDR2 SASEGT. This CDR3 region has 14 residues. The germline V and J ends were trimmed by 1 base and 3 bases, with 9 bases remaining between them. The CDR3 reads CASSEGFVDYGYTL. The CDR3 DNA follows: TGTGCCAGCAGTGAAGGGTTCGTGGACTATGGCTACACCCTC.

The chain links TRBV5-1 to TRBJ2-2, with D perhaps assigned TRBD1 or TRBD2 (6 bases each). This CDR3 has 16 amino acids. V was clipped by 4 bases and J by 5 bases, with 18 bases between them. Per germline, CDR1 SGHRS and CDR2 YFSETQ. CDR3 region: CASSPQLGGRTGELFF. The CDR3 DNA follows: TGCGCCAGCAGCCCACAATTGGGGGGCCGTACCGGGGAGCTGTTTTTT.

This clone was found once. The rearrangement links TRBV10-1 to TRBJ2-1, with 11 bases that match TRBD2. Germline V gives CDR1 WNHNN, CDR2 SYGVQD (reference sequence). Losses at the gene ends were 3 bases for V and 5 bases for J; bases not matched to a gene: 9. This CDR3 has 17 amino acids. The CDR3 DNA is TGCGCCAGCAGTGACTTGTCCGGGACTAGCGGACACAATGAGCAGTTCTTC. It encodes CASSDLSGTSGHNEQFF.